These T cell receptor beta chains were read from a single sample in a study of cytomegalovirus exposure and HLA in healthy donors. Generated by immunoSEQ multiplex PCR, the TCRdb table keeps only in-frame clones and is missing some. The data show tens of thousands of clones, 97% seen once. The sequenced material came from PBMCs. Receptor source: a woman in her late teens or twenties in good health and CMV-seropositive. The conserved cysteine and the conserved F or W are not part of the CDR3 here. Clone size is not always given. Where it is, it says once, few, many or a class for expanded clones.

clone_size | j_call | v_call | cdr3_aa
. | TRBJ2-1 | TRBV6-4 | ASSEGDRDYNEQF
. | TRBJ2-1 | TRBV27 | ASSFPYNDEQF
. | TRBJ1-2 | TRBV2 | ASRDTGPDGYT
. | TRBJ2-2 | TRBV28 | ASLQGPGELF
once | TRBJ1-1 | TRBV7-6 | ASRIGTGSNTEAF
. | TRBJ2-7 | TRBV27 | AVEQGAEQY
. | TRBJ2-5 | TRBV11-2 | ASSLYTDRGETQY
. | TRBJ2-7 | TRBV7-2 | ASSLRQSGSYEQY
. | TRBJ2-7 | TRBV29-1 | SVERPNGQGAWEQY
. | TRBJ1-1 | TRBV7-6 | ASSLADGSRGNTEAF
. | TRBJ2-2 | TRBV11-1 | ASSLDRTGELF
. | TRBJ2-3 | TRBV5-1 | ASSSTGPDTQY
. | TRBJ2-7 | TRBV6-1 | ASSRGTGGSYEQY
. | TRBJ2-1 | TRBV19 | ASMKTGQGSAGSYNEQF
. | TRBJ1-1 | TRBV9 | ASSVVSGAF
once | TRBJ1-4 | TRBV4-1 | ASSQSAGGGEKLF
. | TRBJ2-7 | TRBV30 | AWSGQAEQY
. | TRBJ2-3 | TRBV11-2 | ASSLVRDFPSTDTQY
. | TRBJ1-1 | TRBV9 | ASSTPTGGLMNTEAF
. | TRBJ2-1 | TRBV19 | ASSISRGNEQF
. | TRBJ2-2 | TRBV11-3 | ASSLGYTAGSNTGELF
. | TRBJ2-3 | TRBV23-1 | ASSRGLAGVLTDTQY
. | TRBJ2-3 | TRBV19 | ASSSPGLAIDTQY
. | TRBJ2-3 | TRBV19 | ASRGLGTDTQY